Shown below are 18 T cell receptor beta chains from a single sample sequenced in a study of identifying expanded T cells in peripheral blood. Here immunoSEQ multiplex PCR was the method, and the copy in TCRdb shows in-frame clones only, minus some. The sample records about 100,000 clones, over 70% being singletons. Sequenced sample: blood. The receptors were sampled from a person between 18 and 69 years old in good health.

This rearrangement joins TRBV5-1 to TRBJ2-7, with D uncertain. The length of the CDR3 is 16 residues. V was cut by 0 bases and J by 2 bases, with 15 bases left in between. Germline V gene data show CDR1 as SGHRS and CDR2 as YFSETQ. The CDR3, as DNA: TGCGCCAGCAGCTTGGGACTGCCATCCGCCGCCTACGAGCAGTACTTC. Translating it yields CASSLGLPSAAYEQYF.

This sequence joins TRBV6-4 and TRBJ2-2; D call uncertain. The germline gives CDR1 MRHNA, CDR2 SNTAGT. The CDR3 sequence is 17 residues long. V was cut by 4 bases and J by 0 bases, with 15 bases left in between. CDR3 loop: CASSARRSVSNTGELFF. The CDR3 DNA follows: TGTGCCAGCAGTGCAAGGCGGTCTGTCTCGAACACCGGGGAGCTGTTTTTT.

This clone was seen more than once but under ten times. The rearrangement uses TRBV13 and TRBJ1-1; D unresolved. V dropped 1 base and J dropped 0 bases, with 9 bases sitting between them. Germline assignment: CDR1 PRHDT and CDR2 FYEKMQ (reference sequence). The CDR3 length is 15 residues. The CDR3 nucleotides are TGTGCCAGCAGCTTAGCCCGGGGAATGAACACTGAAGCTTTCTTT. Residues: CASSLARGMNTEAFF.

The chain has TRBV6-5 and TRBJ1-1; 8 positions agree with TRBD1. This CDR3 contains 14 residues. The J segment lost 6 bases and the V segment lost 6 bases, leaving 9 bases of the junction unmatched. The germline V gene encodes CDR1 MNHEY and CDR2 SVGAGI. Here the CDR3 DNA reads TGTGCCAGCAGCGGACAGGGTTCAAGGTCTGAAGCTTTCTTT. Translating gives CASSGQGSRSEAFF.

This clone appeared a single time. The rearrangement links TRBV5-1 to TRBJ2-7; 7 bases are a match to TRBD1. The junction had 15 bases not matched to a gene; V was cut back by 4 bases and J by 2 bases. The CDR3 is 17 amino acids. Germline V lookup: CDR1 SGHRS, CDR2 YFSETQ. CDR3 region: CASSPTSTRQGTYEQYF. CDR3 nucleotide sequence: TGCGCCAGCAGCCCAACTTCTACCCGACAGGGTACCTACGAGCAGTACTTC. Using reference TRBV5-1 and TRBJ2-7 for the parts outside the CDR3, the full variable domain is KAGVTQTPRYLIKTRGQQVTLSCSPISGHRSVSWYQQTPGQGLQFLFEYFSETQRNKGNFPGRFSGRQFSNSRSEMNVSTLELGDSALYLCASSPTSTRQGTYEQYFGPGTRLTVT.

Only a few counts were recorded for this clone. This chain joins TRBV11-1 and TRBJ1-2; D might be TRBD1 (6 bases). V was cut by 5 bases and J by 8 bases, with 12 bases left in between. The CDR3 sequence is 12 residues long. CDR1 and CDR2 (germline): SGHAT, FQDESV (reference sequence). This CDR3 reads CASSLTGGGYTF. In nucleotides, the CDR3 is TGTGCCAGCAGCCTCACCGGGGGCGGCTACACCTTC. Supplemented by reference TRBV11-1 and TRBJ1-2, the full variable domain reads EAEVAQSPRYKITEKSQAVAFWCDPISGHATLYWYRQILGQGPELLVQFQDESVVDDSQLPKDRFSAERLKGVDSTLKIQPAELGDSAMYLCASSLTGGGYTFGSGTRLTVV.

This clone was picked up one time. The chain employs TRBV19 and TRBJ2-1; 8 bases map to TRBD2. There are 16 residues in the CDR3. Germline trimming cut 8 bases from V and 7 bases from J; bases unmatched to any gene: 16. The germline gives CDR1 LNHDA, CDR2 SQIVND (reference sequence). The CDR3 region is CASQAYSGRGRNEQFF. For the CDR3, the DNA is TGTGCCAGTCAAGCCTACAGCGGGAGAGGAAGGAATGAGCAGTTCTTC.

V and J are TRBV5-6 and TRBJ1-4, with 7 positions matching TRBD1. In germline, CDR1 is SGHDT, CDR2 YYEEEE. With V trimmed by 2 bases and J by 4 bases, 5 bases remained unmatched. CDR3 length equals 15 residues. The CDR3, as DNA: TGTGCCAGCAGCTTCAGGGGGGACAATAATGAAAAACTGTTTTTT. It yields the protein CASSFRGDNNEKLFF.

The chain has TRBV12-5 and TRBJ2-3; D gene unclear. The CDR3 loop spans 12 amino acids. Germline V CDR1 and CDR2: LGHNT, FRNRAP. The germline V and J ends were trimmed by 3 bases and 6 bases, with 7 bases remaining between them. The CDR3 bases are TGTGCTAGTGGTTTATTCTTCGATACGCAGTATTTT. Residues: CASGLFFDTQYF. The full variable domain, completed using reference TRBV12-5 and TRBJ2-3, is DARVTQTPRHKVTEMGQEVTMRCQPILGHNTVFWYRQTMMQGLELLAYFRNRAPLDDSGMPKDRFSAEMPDATLATLKIQPSEPRDSAVYFCASGLFFDTQYFGPGTRLTVL.

The CDR3 region is CASSTSNRDGYTF. The DNA for the CDR3 is TGTGCCAGCAGCACCTCAAACAGGGATGGCTACACCTTC. This chain links TRBV6-1 with TRBJ1-2; D possibly corresponds to TRBD1 (6 bases). V dropped 6 bases and J dropped 6 bases, with 14 bases sitting between them. This CDR3 is 13 amino acids long. Germline V CDR1 and CDR2: MNHNS, SASEGT.

This chain joins TRBV10-2 and TRBJ1-1; D unclear. The V and J ends lost 8 bases and 5 bases respectively, with 12 bases between them. This CDR3 is 12 amino acids long. CDR1 WSHSY and CDR2 SAAADI come from the germline V gene. CDR3 in amino acids: CASGLSTTEAFF. In DNA, the CDR3 is TGCGCCAGCGGACTTTCGACGACTGAAGCTTTCTTT.

The chain couples TRBV7-2 to TRBJ1-5; no clear D gene. V lost 1 base and J lost 0, with 7 bases in between. This CDR3 has 15 amino acids. Germline V CDR1 and CDR2: SGHTA, FQGNSA. The CDR3 is CASSLVGNSNQPQHF. The CDR3 nucleotides are TGTGCCAGCAGCTTAGTAGGAAATAGCAATCAGCCCCAGCATTTT.

V and J are TRBV6-1 and TRBJ2-5; D uncertain. Germline V CDR1 and CDR2: MNHNS, SASEGT. The CDR3 sequence is 11 residues long. The germline V and J ends were trimmed by 5 bases and 5 bases, with 6 bases remaining between them. The CDR3 loop reads CASSYTETQYF. As DNA, the CDR3 is TGTGCCAGCAGTTACACTGAGACCCAGTACTTC.

The chain joins TRBV18 to TRBJ1-5; D remains ambiguous. This CDR3 comprises 13 residues. Germline V CDR1 and CDR2: KGHSH, LQKENI. The ends were cut back, 2 bases at V and 6 bases at J, with 8 bases in the middle. This chain's CDR3 is CASSPDVLQPQHF. CDR3 bases: TGTGCCAGCTCACCAGATGTACTTCAGCCCCAGCATTTT.

The V call is TRBV21-1, the J call TRBJ1-5; TRBD1 was called by the table and not checked on the DNA. TRBV21-1 is a listed pseudogene. The CDR3 is 18 residues long. The CDR3 protein is CASSKSRDSLPSNQPQHF. For the CDR3, the DNA is TGTGCCAGCAGCAAAAGCCGGGACAGCCTTCCTAGCAATCAGCCCCAGCATTTT.

This clone was picked up a small number of times. The CDR3 DNA reads TGTGCCAGCAGTTTCTCTTCAAACACAGATACGCAGTATTTT. Amino acids: CASSFSSNTDTQYF. The chain employs TRBV27 and TRBJ2-3; unclear D gene. In germline, CDR1 is MNHEY, CDR2 SMNVEV (reference sequence). This CDR3 has 14 residues. V was cut by 3 bases and J by 2 bases, with 9 bases left in between.

This clone was detected a few times. The chain combines TRBV2 with TRBJ1-2; tentative D call: TRBD1 (6 bases). V gave up 7 bases and J gave up 13 bases, with 22 bases separating them. CDR1 and CDR2 (germline): SNHLY, FYNNEI. The CDR3 covers 13 residues. The CDR3 loop reads CASMGGQLDGATF. CDR3 nucleotides: TGTGCCAGCATGGGGGGACAATTGGACGGCGCCACCTTC.

The CDR3 DNA reads TGTGCCAGCAGCGTAGGGGCAGCCAATGAGCAGTTCTTC. Translation: CASSVGAANEQFF. The rearrangement joins TRBV9 to TRBJ2-1; D unclear. Per the germline V gene, CDR1 is SGDLS and CDR2 is YYNGEE. The CDR3 length is 13 residues. The V and J ends lost 0 bases and 6 bases respectively, with 7 bases between them.